The entry that follows covers one TCR beta chain sequence. Its antigen is not known. These data belong to a study of T cells after yellow fever vaccination. The V and J ends lost 3 bases and 7 bases respectively, with 10 bases between them. Germline assignment: CDR1 MDHEN and CDR2 SYDVKM. This CDR3 region has 13 residues. Conversion of TCR transcripts into cDNA relied on 5'RACE template switching, which added a universal primer site and UMIs. MiXCR, run by TCRdb on the 5' RACE reads, gives a single entry per CDR3 protein. The data show about 320,000 distinct CDR3 sequences, 3.5% to 4.5% seen once. Study observations and caveats: Once the booster was given, most primary-vaccination clones reappeared, at approximately 97% for CD4 and over 70% for CD8. FACS-sorted repertoires could contain abundant clonotypes contaminating from the bulk population. Clonotype sharing between CD4 and CD8 compartments was small.

V and J are TRBV28 and TRBJ1-5, with D uncertain. The material sequenced was PBMCs, taken 15 days after the yellow fever booster vaccination. The origin of this receptor is a man between 18 and 29 years old who received the YFV17D yellow fever vaccine. This CDR3 reads CASSLSWVQPQHF. The CDR3 DNA reads TGTGCCAGCAGTTTGTCATGGGTACAGCCCCAGCATTTT.